This T cell receptor (beta chain) was captured in a study of shared clonotypes between healthy human individuals (TCRdb year 2020). Some background on the complete study: A couple of women and a few men aged 18 to 49 years were included in the cohort. Per donor, three plates each were used for CD4 naive and CD4 memory, two for CD8 naive, and one for CD8 memory. Blood TCR repertoires of a handful of healthy adults were deeply sequenced to estimate repertoire size and the extent of clonotype sharing between individuals. Libraries were prepared and TCR repertoires were sequenced by different laboratories using diverse techniques, in order to increase sequencing depth and limit assay-specific biases. Between about 0.9 and 8.9 billion PBMCs per donor were obtained by leukapheresis. Results and caveats for the whole study, not just this receptor: Pairwise subsampling led to the expectation that sequencing depth would affect the degree of clonotype sharing among donors. Naive subsets generally had larger estimated clonotype richness than memory subsets. Clonotypes shared by all four sorted-subset donors showed higher generation probabilities than non-shared clonotypes. Incomplete sequencing was indicated by rarefaction of sorted-subset datasets, despite the large sequencing depth. About 5% of naive CD4, 3.5% of naive CD8, around 2.3% of memory CD4, and over 0.35% of memory CD8 clonotypes were shared across several donors. Only blood was sampled, and tissue TCR repertoires likely differ from those in blood. Because the study included a small number of donors, the genetic and exposure-history diversity represented was limited.

Using the deep immunoSEQ assay, TCR CDR3 regions were amplified from genomic DNA by multiplex PCR. Genomic DNA extracted from each cell subset was distributed evenly over all wells of several immunoSEQ 96-well plates, and each plate served as one replicate. For sorted subsets, 150 to 250 ng of genomic DNA, equivalent to 25,000 to 35,000 T cell genomes, went into each replicate PCR. Purified libraries were quantified with a Qubit 3.0 fluorometer, sized on a Bioanalyzer 2100, and re-quantified with the KAPA Library Quantification kit. Each immunoSEQ 96-well plate was sequenced on its own single-read 150-cycle Illumina NextSeq 550 flow cell. As for how the authors treated the data: Because only junctional sequences without quality scores were contained in the immunoSEQ output, filtering matching that applied to full-length reads could not be performed. Sequences were annotated with PyIR, a Python wrapper for IgBLAST v1.9, using IMGT germline references to assign V/J genes and CDR3. Reads with weak V/J assignments (E-value above 1e-6), missing CDR3, stop codons, out-of-frame junctions, or ambiguous translated residues were removed. V3J clonotypes were defined as sequences sharing the same inferred V gene, J gene, and CDR3 amino acid sequence. Percentage overlap between repertoires was calculated by dividing the number of shared unique clonotypes by the size of the smaller repertoire. RTK rarefaction, the Chao1 estimator, and Recon v2.1 estimates of unobserved clonotypes were used to assess repertoire richness. OLGA was used to compute generation probabilities for all TCRbeta clonotypes that the gDNA method yielded from a few donors. What TCRdb holds here is the immuneACCESS table cut down to in-frame rearrangements. Part of the clones is not present; checked against another copy, under half of the missing clones reflect an unresolved V gene, and the others are unexplained. V, J and clone size are those of that table, while D and trimming were read from the DNA. The sample records over 2,000,000 clones, about 93% of which are singletons. About 1.7% of the sample is held by the ten biggest clonotypes.

Comments on this clone: The antigen this receptor binds is unknown. Per-nucleotide qualities are absent, and no much larger clonotype sits a single base away.

CD8 naive samples were obtained by positive selection for CCR7 among CD45RO-negative cells, yielding a CD45RA+CCR7+ population from which TemRA cells were excluded. Donors were healthy HIV-negative adults with no recently reported acute infections or vaccinations. Every donor was a Caucasian adult residing in Nashville, Tennessee, USA. Blood was obtained by leukapheresis, after which PBMCs were separated by Ficoll-Histopaque density gradient centrifugation and cryopreserved in liquid nitrogen vapor phase. Analytical flow cytometry was used to check the purity and quantity of every magnetically sorted T cell population. Each sorted fraction had its genomic DNA isolated and then quantified by UV absorbance on a Nanodrop 2000c. Sequencing input: naive CD8+ T cells from PBMCs. Taken with the paper, the label for cell subset or site translates to: CD45RA+CCR7+. The sequence was obtained from a man aged 18 to 35 in good health. Some clones in this sample may be carry-over from other donors' samples.

The DNA sequence is TGTGCCAGCAGTAACAGGGGGGTAGACTATGGCTACACCTTC. The translation is CASSNRGVDYGYTF. The receptor chain draws on TRBV28 and TRBJ1-2, with 8 central nucleotides matching TRBD1. The CDR3 has 14 amino acids, counting the end cysteine and phenylalanine. Only the CDR3 DNA is retained, 42 bases long and in frame from the first base. The germline V gene encodes CDR1 MDHEN and CDR2 SYDVKM. Clipping removes 5 bases from V and 3 bases from J, with 5 as the unmatched junction base count.